Shown below are 22 T cell receptor beta chains from a single sample sequenced in a study of post-analysis software for immune sequencing data. These TCRs' antigens remain unknown. Study-wide results and limits: In patients, TRBV5-6, TRBV5-1 and TRBV20-1 belonged to about five TRBV segments found more frequently than in controls.

Sequencing libraries made from TCR beta cDNA carried unique molecular identifiers. TCRdb reprocessed the PCR reads with MiXCR, giving one entry per CDR3 protein. Here the sample spans about 210,000 distinct CDR3 sequences, over 25% being singletons. The sequencing input was blood. These receptors were taken from a girl aged 2-17 years with multiple sclerosis.

The chain joins TRBV4-2 to TRBJ2-1; possibly TRBD1 for D (5 bases). The V gene lost 4 bases and the J gene lost 13 bases, with 17 bases spanning the gap. Germline CDR1 is LGHNA and CDR2 is YNFKEQ. The CDR3 runs 13 residues. CDR3 sequence: CASSPLGAHLQFF. Written as DNA, the CDR3 is TGTGCCAGCAGCCCCCTAGGGGCACATCTACAGTTCTTC.

This clonotype appeared a few times. The chain employs TRBV19 and TRBJ2-1; D call uncertain. This CDR3 is 9 amino acids long. V was trimmed by 7 bases and J by 15 bases, leaving 10 bases between them. In germline, CDR1 is LNHDA, CDR2 SQIVND (reference sequence). DNA for the CDR3: TGTGCCAGTACCCCGCCTTGGTTCTTC. Protein product: CASTPPWFF.

The chain couples TRBV6-5 to TRBJ1-1; 8 nucleotides match TRBD1. V lost 4 bases, J lost 3 bases, and 7 bases stayed unmatched. CDR1 and CDR2 from the germline V gene are MNHEY and SVGAGI. The CDR3 consists of 15 residues. CDR3 DNA: TGTGCCAGCAGTTTTCAGGGGGCGGGATACACTGAAGCTTTCTTT. Amino acid sequence: CASSFQGAGYTEAFF.

This chain connects TRBV11-1 to TRBJ2-7; possible D gene TRBD1, 5 bases. Germline lookup yields CDR1 SGHAT and CDR2 FQDESV (reference sequence). Between the trimmed V and J ends, which lost 10 bases and 2 bases, there was a span of 42 bases. CDR3 length: 22 residues. The CDR3 sequence is CATTTTGAAYEQYVGAAYEQYF. The CDR3 nucleotides are TGTGCCACCACAACAACTGGGGCAGCCTACGAGCAGTACGTTGGGGCAGCCTACGAGCAGTACTTC.

This chain joins TRBV5-1 and TRBJ2-1, with TRBD2 matching 9 bases. V lost 2 bases and J lost 8; bases outside the gene matches: 8. This CDR3 is 15 amino acids long. CDR1 and CDR2 from the germline V gene are SGHRS and YFSETQ. The DNA of the CDR3 is TGCGCCAGCAGCTTCCTTCTAGCGGGGCAGGATGAGCAGTTCTTC. This sequence encodes CASSFLLAGQDEQFF.

The sample holds a few counts of this clonotype. This chain links TRBV7-2 with TRBJ1-5, with a possible D match to TRBD1 (6 bases). CDR3 length equals 15 residues. Germline V gives CDR1 SGHTA, CDR2 FQGNSA. Trimming removed 5 bases from V and 2 bases from J, with 13 bases in between. CDR3 DNA: TGTGCCAGCAGCATATCACAGGGAGGCAATCAGCCCCAGCATTTT. As protein: CASSISQGGNQPQHF.

This clonotype has more than one count but fewer than ten. A much more abundant neighbour one base away suggests this may be a read error. V is TRBV15 and J is TRBJ2-1; D is unclear. The end of the DNA aligns better with TRBJ2-7, so the J call may be wrong. The CDR3 sequence is 13 residues long. Germline assignment: CDR1 LNHNV and CDR2 YYDKDF (reference sequence). CDR3 DNA: TGTGCCACCTCAGTCCCCCAATCCAATGAGCAGTACTTC. Translated, it gives CATSVPQSNEQYF.

This clonotype showed up many times. J is TRBJ1-5 and V is TRBV28; no clear D gene. This CDR3 spans 15 amino acids. Trimming removed 0 bases at V and 1 base at J, with 7 bases between. Germline-derived CDR1 and CDR2 are MDHEN and SYDVKM. CDR3 DNA: TGTGCCAGCAGTTTATGGAGGACCAGCAATCAGCCCCAGCATTTT. This translates into CASSLWRTSNQPQHF.

The chain combines TRBV18 with TRBJ1-2; 7 bases align to TRBD1. The trim removed 6 bases at V and 2 bases at J, leaving 12 bases unmatched. The CDR3 runs to 16 residues. The V gene's germline CDR1 is KGHSH and CDR2 LQKENI. The CDR3 spells CASSPGTDMINYGYTF. The CDR3 DNA is TGTGCCAGCTCGCCCGGGACAGATATGATAAACTATGGCTACACCTTC. The full variable domain, completed using reference TRBV18 and TRBJ1-2, is NAGVMQNPRHLVRRRGQEARLRCSPMKGHSHVYWYRQLPEEGLKFMVYLQKENIIDESGMPKERFSAEFPKEGPSILRIQQVVRGDSAAYFCASSPGTDMINYGYTFGSGTRLTVV.

This clonotype has more than one count but fewer than ten. This rearrangement joins TRBV19 to TRBJ2-1; no definite D call. The CDR3 is made up of 16 amino acids. The germline CDR1 and CDR2 sequences are LNHDA and SQIVND (reference sequence). V was pared by 5 bases and J by 6 bases, with 20 bases between. The CDR3 DNA sequence: TGTGCCAGTAGTCGCAGCCGGGCCCAGCTGGCCAATGAGCAGTTCTTC. Translated: CASSRSRAQLANEQFF.

This sequence joins TRBV4-3 and TRBJ1-2; D unresolved. There are 16 residues in the CDR3. V lost 1 base and J lost 6, with 18 bases in between. Germline V gene lookup returns CDR1 LGHNA and CDR2 YSLEER. CDR3: CASSQGTRSLRDGYTF. As DNA, the CDR3 is TGCGCCAGCAGCCAAGGCACTCGGTCGCTGAGGGATGGCTACACCTTC.

This clonotype was seen many times. CDR3 protein: CASSQTGTGERTQYF. The CDR3 DNA is TGCGCCAGCAGCCAAACGGGGACAGGGGAGCGGACCCAGTACTTC. The V gene is TRBV4-1, the J gene TRBJ2-5; TRBD1 aligns across 10 bases. Germline V gene lookup returns CDR1 MGHRA and CDR2 YSYEKL. Trimming cost V 2 bases and J 7 bases; bases outside gene matches: 7. This CDR3 is 15 amino acids long.

This clonotype was picked up a small number of times. This sequence joins TRBV29-1 and TRBJ2-7; 7 nucleotides agree with TRBD2. Losses at the gene ends were 3 bases for V and 7 bases for J; bases not matched to a gene: 21. This CDR3 comprises 17 residues. Germline loops: CDR1 SQVTM, CDR2 ANQGSEA. The DNA of the CDR3 is TGCAGCGTTGAGGGGGGGGATTTAGGGGATGTGTACAATGAGCAGTACTTC. This codes for CSVEGGDLGDVYNEQYF.

The chain uses TRBV24-1 and TRBJ2-5; D remains ambiguous. Germline V gives CDR1 KGHDR, CDR2 SFDVKD. V was clipped by 0 bases and J by 1 base, with 8 bases between them. The CDR3 has 15 amino acids. CDR3 region: CATSDLKRSQETQYF. The CDR3 nucleotides are TGTGCCACCAGTGATTTGAAACGGAGCCAAGAGACCCAGTACTTC.

This chain uses TRBV7-9 with TRBJ2-1; D ambiguous. Per the germline V gene, CDR1 is SEHNR and CDR2 is FQNEAQ (reference sequence). The CDR3 runs 13 residues. The ends were cut back, 1 base at V and 11 bases at J, with 12 bases in the middle. The CDR3 region is CASSLGPSGKQFF. The CDR3, as DNA: TGTGCCAGCAGCTTAGGCCCCTCTGGAAAGCAGTTCTTC.

This clonotype was seen a handful of times. The genes are TRBV20-1 and TRBJ2-1; TRBD1 matches at 7 bases. Germline CDR1 reads DFQATT; CDR2 reads SNEGSKA (reference sequence). The CDR3 sequence is 13 residues long. Trimming cost V 6 bases and J 6 bases; bases outside gene matches: 8. CDR3 loop: CSARQGLINEQFF. CDR3 in DNA: TGCAGTGCCCGACAGGGCTTAATCAATGAGCAGTTCTTC.

CDR3 bases: TGTGCCAGCAGATCTACGTCCGGAAACACCATATATTTT. The encoded protein is CASRSTSGNTIYF. The rearrangement joins TRBV27 to TRBJ1-3; D is unresolved. CDR1 and CDR2 (germline): MNHEY, SMNVEV (reference sequence). V was clipped by 6 bases and J by 4 bases, with 10 bases between them. The CDR3 runs 13 residues.

This clonotype was counted many times. This chain connects TRBV20-1 to TRBJ2-3, with D unresolved. Germline-derived CDR1 and CDR2 are DFQATT and SNEGSKA (reference sequence). CDR3 size: 15 residues. V dropped 3 bases and J dropped 3 bases, with 16 bases sitting between them. The CDR3, as DNA: TGCAGTGCTAGGGACCCCTCTCTAGGGACAGATACGCAGTATTTT. It encodes CSARDPSLGTDTQYF.

This clonotype was counted only a few times. This rearrangement joins TRBV5-1 to TRBJ2-5; D assignment may be TRBD1 or TRBD2 (5 bases each). The CDR3 length is 15 residues. Germline V gene sequence: CDR1 SGHRS, CDR2 YFSETQ. Trimming took off 0 bases at V and 5 bases at J, with 14 bases between the two ends. The CDR3 nucleotides are TGCGCCAGCAGCTTGGACGGGGCATCAAGGGAGACCCAGTACTTC. Its translation is CASSLDGASRETQYF. Looking up the rest from reference TRBV5-1 and TRBJ2-5 gives the full variable domain: KAGVTQTPRYLIKTRGQQVTLSCSPISGHRSVSWYQQTPGQGLQFLFEYFSETQRNKGNFPGRFSGRQFSNSRSEMNVSTLELGDSALYLCASSLDGASRETQYFGPGTRLLVL.

The V gene is TRBV7-3, the J gene TRBJ1-1; D is unclear. The V gene's germline CDR1 is SGHTA and CDR2 FQGTGA. V was trimmed by 2 bases and J by 0 bases, leaving 7 bases between them. The CDR3 contains 14 residues. CDR3 amino acids: CASSLSPMNTEAFF. The DNA of the CDR3 is TGTGCCAGCAGCTTATCACCAATGAACACTGAAGCTTTCTTT.

In its sample, this clonotype is medium-sized (0.01 to 0.1%). The chain has TRBV20-1 and TRBJ2-7; 10 nucleotides align to TRBD1. Germline V gene lookup returns CDR1 DFQATT and CDR2 SNEGSKA (reference sequence). V gave up 2 bases and J gave up 4 bases; unmatched junction bases: 11. The CDR3 is 16 amino acids. The CDR3 region is CSARRRGGTGEYEQYF. CDR3 in DNA: TGCAGTGCTAGAAGGAGGGGCGGGACAGGGGAATACGAGCAGTACTTC.

This clonotype was found many times. The rearrangement uses TRBV6-1 and TRBJ2-1, with TRBD1 as a possible D gene (6 bases). This CDR3 is 12 amino acids long. Trimming took off 5 bases at V and 10 bases at J, with 12 bases between the two ends. The germline V gene has CDR1 MNHNS and CDR2 SASEGT. The DNA for the CDR3 is TGTGCCAGCAGTTGGACAGCTGCGGAGCAGTTCTTC. Its translation: CASSWTAAEQFF.